This T cell receptor (beta chain) was obtained from a study of blood T cell repertoires in COVID-19. Study in general: There were acute and convalescent COVID-19 samples, and they came from the United States, Italy and Spain. Sources were T cells, B-cell-depleted T cells, or PBMCs; the material itself was cDNA or gDNA.

TCRdb keeps only in-frame clones here, not all; method: immunoSEQ multiplex PCR. The sample holds approximately 260,000 clones; approximately 90% are singletons and the top ten take about 6%. The CDR3 is 14 amino acids. Germline-derived CDR1 and CDR2 are SNHLY and FYNNEI. The junction had 3 bases not matched to a gene; V was cut back by 6 bases and J by 4 bases. Those who participated ranged in age from roughly 18 to 90 years and resided in 20 to 30 US areas. Participants' reported clinical history set cohort assignment. J is TRBJ2-5 and V is TRBV2, with 12 bases that match TRBD2. What was sequenced was PBMCs or T cells enriched from blood (not recorded which). The clonotype was recovered from a woman aged 25 to 45 with acute COVID-19. CDR3 protein: CASRAGLAGETQYF. The CDR3 nucleotides read TGTGCCAGCAGGGCGGGACTAGCGGGAGAGACCCAGTACTTC. The variable domain in full, completed from reference TRBV2 and TRBJ2-5, reads EPEVTQTPSHQVTQMGQEVILRCVPISNHLYFYWYRQILGQKVEFLVSFYNNEISEKSEIFDDQFSVERPDGSNFTLKIRSTKLEDSAMYFCASRAGLAGETQYFGPGTRLLVL.